This T cell receptor (beta chain) is from a study of cytomegalovirus exposure and HLA in healthy donors. The CDR3 totals 15 residues. Per the germline V gene, CDR1 is SSHAT and CDR2 is FNYEAQ (reference sequence). The trim removed 5 bases at V and 8 bases at J, leaving 3 bases unmatched. A multiplex PCR was run with 60 Vbeta primers and 13 Jbeta primers. Measured with immunoSEQ multiplex PCR; TCRdb has only the in-frame clones, and not every one. The sample lists about 120,000 clones, around 84% occurring once. Whereas donors were nominally healthy upon sampling, unrecorded immune exposures were probable.

This TCR came from a man in his thirties or forties in good health and CMV-seropositive. The sequenced material came from PBMCs. The chain couples TRBV7-7 to TRBJ2-1; TRBD2 aligns across 16 bases. The CDR3 loop reads CASSLGTSGGDEQFF. In nucleotides, the CDR3 is TGTGCCAGCAGCCTTGGGACTAGCGGGGGGGATGAGCAGTTCTTC.